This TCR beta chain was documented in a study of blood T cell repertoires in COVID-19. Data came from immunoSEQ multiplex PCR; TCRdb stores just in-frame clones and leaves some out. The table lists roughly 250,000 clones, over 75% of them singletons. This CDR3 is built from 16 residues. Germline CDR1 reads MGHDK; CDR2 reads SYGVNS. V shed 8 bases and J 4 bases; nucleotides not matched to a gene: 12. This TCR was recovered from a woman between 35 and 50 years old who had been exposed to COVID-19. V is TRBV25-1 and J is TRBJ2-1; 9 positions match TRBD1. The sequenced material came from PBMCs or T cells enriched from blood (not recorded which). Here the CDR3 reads CASLPAGTGSYNEQFF. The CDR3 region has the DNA TGTGCCAGCTTACCAGCAGGGACAGGGTCTTACAATGAGCAGTTCTTC.